One sample yielded the 23 T cell receptor beta chains listed below, sequenced in a study of cytomegalovirus exposure and HLA in healthy donors. In the PCR, 60 Vbeta and 13 Jbeta primers were used. Clones were read by immunoSEQ multiplex PCR, and TCRdb kept only the in-frame ones, dropping some. Here the sample spans some 90,000 clones, about two thirds being singletons. Material for sequencing was PBMCs. The receptors here all came from a boy younger than 18 in good health and CMV-seropositive.

The chain uses TRBV5-6 and TRBJ1-1; the D gene is possibly TRBD1 (5 bases). Per the germline V gene, CDR1 is SGHDT and CDR2 is YYEEEE. The V and J ends lost 1 base and 3 bases respectively, with 19 bases between them. This CDR3 region has 17 residues. The CDR3 nucleotides are TGTGCCAGCAGCTTGTTTGATTACTGGGGGAGGGACACTGAAGCTTTCTTT. It translates to CASSLFDYWGRDTEAFF.

The chain joins TRBV2 to TRBJ2-3; D might be TRBD1 (5 bases). The CDR3 runs to 14 residues. V lost 7 bases, J lost 3 bases, and 14 bases lay in between. Germline CDR1 reads SNHLY; CDR2 reads FYNNEI. CDR3 nucleotide sequence: TGTGCCAGCAATCAGGGTAGTTTGACAGATACGCAGTATTTT. It codes for CASNQGSLTDTQYF.

This clone has a handful of counts. The V call is TRBV12-5, the J call TRBJ2-2, with 13 bases fitting TRBD2. Trimming at V came to 1 base and at J to 0 bases, leaving 8 bases not matched to a gene. The germline V gene encodes CDR1 LGHNT and CDR2 FRNRAP. This CDR3 is built from 20 residues. In nucleotides, the CDR3 is TGTGCTAGTGGTTTGGGGACTAGCGGGGGACTACTACCGAACACCGGGGAGCTGTTTTTT. Translation gives CASGLGTSGGLLPNTGELFF.

This CDR3 is CASSIEDRGSQPQHF. Here the CDR3 DNA reads TGTGCCAGTAGTATAGAGGACAGGGGGTCTCAGCCCCAGCATTTT. This chain connects TRBV19 to TRBJ1-5; 10 bases agree with TRBD1. J gave up 6 bases and V 0 bases, and 2 bases lay outside the gene matches. CDR1 LNHDA and CDR2 SQIVND come from the germline V gene (reference sequence). The CDR3 extends over 15 amino acids. Full variable domain (remainder filled in from reference TRBV19 and TRBJ1-5): DGGITQSPKYLFRKEGQNVTLSCEQNLNHDAMYWYRQDPGQGLRLIYYSQIVNDFQKGDIAEGYSVSREKKESFPLTVTSAQKNPTAFYLCASSIEDRGSQPQHFGDGTRLSIL.

This clone was seen a handful of times. The gene calls are TRBV4-2 and TRBJ1-6; 9 positions agree with TRBD1. The germline gives CDR1 LGHNA, CDR2 YNFKEQ. The length of the CDR3 is 14 residues. Germline trimming cut 4 bases from V and 11 bases from J; bases unmatched to any gene: 6. CDR3 bases: TGTGCCAGCAGCCCCACGACAGGGGGGACACCCCTCCACTTT. Translating it yields CASSPTTGGTPLHF.

This clone was seen more than once but under ten times. V is TRBV2 and J is TRBJ2-3; D not certain. Germline V gene lookup returns CDR1 SNHLY and CDR2 FYNNEI. This CDR3 contains 15 residues. With 1 base removed from V and 2 bases from J, the gap between germline ends came to 10 bases. CDR3 coding DNA: TGTGCCAGCAGTGAAGACCTGAGACTCACAGATACGCAGTATTTT. This codes for CASSEDLRLTDTQYF.

This clone was counted between two and nine times. The chain couples TRBV2 to TRBJ1-2, with D maybe TRBD1 (6 bases). This CDR3 spans 12 amino acids. V gave up 6 bases and J gave up 3 bases, with 8 bases separating them. Germline V gives CDR1 SNHLY, CDR2 FYNNEI. CDR3 protein: CASRDSHYGYTF. The CDR3 DNA reads TGTGCCAGCAGGGACAGCCACTATGGCTACACCTTC.

The chain is built from TRBV5-6 and TRBJ2-7, with unresolved D. Trimming stripped 0 bases from V and 0 bases from J, with 4 bases between. The CDR3 contains 13 residues. The V gene's germline CDR1 is SGHDT and CDR2 YYEEEE. CDR3 coding DNA: TGTGCCAGCAGCTTGGCCTTCTCCTACGAGCAGTACTTC. It is translated as CASSLAFSYEQYF.

The chain is built from TRBV19 and TRBJ2-5; TRBD1 might be the D (6 bases). CDR3 size: 14 residues. Trimming left V 4 bases short and J 2 bases short, with 11 bases between. The germline CDR1 and CDR2 sequences are LNHDA and SQIVND (reference sequence). The DNA for the CDR3 is TGTGCCAGTAGTACACGACAGGCACAAGAGACCCAGTACTTC. The encoded protein is CASSTRQAQETQYF.

The V and J genes are TRBV5-8 and TRBJ1-5; the D is unclear. The CDR3 is 17 amino acids. Trimming cost V 1 base and J 4 bases, with 18 bases left between them. The germline V gene encodes CDR1 SGHTS and CDR2 YDEGEE. In DNA form, the CDR3 reads TGTGCCAGCAGCTTGTTTATTCTCCCCCGGCGGAATCAGCCCCAGCATTTT. It yields the protein CASSLFILPRRNQPQHF.

This clone was found a few times. This chain links TRBV7-2 with TRBJ2-7; TRBD1 agrees at 7 bases. The germline V gene has CDR1 SGHTA and CDR2 FQGNSA. This CDR3 comprises 17 residues. The trim removed 0 bases at V and 3 bases at J, leaving 11 bases unmatched. The CDR3 DNA sequence: TGTGCCAGCAGCTTAGCGTCTAACAGGGGTCAACACTACGAGCAGTACTTC. Translating it yields CASSLASNRGQHYEQYF. Full variable domain (rest looked up from reference TRBV7-2 and TRBJ2-7): GAGVSQSPSNKVTEKGKDVELRCDPISGHTALYWYRQSLGQGLEFLIYFQGNSAPDKSGLPSDRFSAERTGGSVSTLTIQRTQQEDSAVYLCASSLASNRGQHYEQYFGPGTRLTVT.

V is TRBV25-1 and J is TRBJ1-4; D is perhaps TRBD1 (5 bases). Between the trimmed V and J ends, which lost 4 bases and 4 bases, there was a span of 13 bases. Germline V gives CDR1 MGHDK, CDR2 SYGVNS. The CDR3 spans 15 residues. The CDR3 DNA reads as TGTGCCAGCAGTGGATCTACCGGGGGTAATGAAAAACTGTTTTTT. Its protein product is CASSGSTGGNEKLFF.

The chain links TRBV19 to TRBJ1-3, with D possibly matching TRBD1 (5 bases). Germline CDR1 reads LNHDA; CDR2 reads SQIVND (reference sequence). CDR3 length: 17 amino acids. V lost 7 bases to trimming and J lost 1 base, with 20 bases between them. In DNA form, the CDR3 reads TGTGCCAGTACCCCCCCCTTTGGGGCAGGGTCTGGAAACACCATATATTTT. The encoded protein is CASTPPFGAGSGNTIYF.

This clone turned up a few times. V usage is TRBV18 and J usage is TRBJ1-1; TRBD1 is a possible D gene (5 bases). Trimming pared 6 bases from V and 1 base from J, leaving 15 bases between. CDR1 KGHSH and CDR2 LQKENI come from the germline V gene. CDR3 length equals 15 residues. The CDR3 DNA is TGTGCCAGCTCCCGCCGGGCAGGGCAGAACACTGAAGCTTTCTTT. This gives the protein CASSRRAGQNTEAFF.

V is TRBV2 and J is TRBJ2-2; 12 nucleotides match TRBD2. V lost 5 bases to trimming and J lost 6 bases; unmatched junction nucleotides: 7. The CDR3 is made up of 16 amino acids. Germline V gene data show CDR1 as SNHLY and CDR2 as FYNNEI. The CDR3 loop reads CASSIRLAGGSGELFF. The CDR3, as DNA: TGTGCCAGCAGTATCCGCCTAGCGGGAGGGTCCGGGGAGCTGTTTTTT.

The rearrangement links TRBV10-3 to TRBJ1-2; 7 bases are shared with TRBD1. Losses at the gene ends were 3 bases for V and 7 bases for J; bases not matched to a gene: 2. Germline V gives CDR1 ENHRY, CDR2 SYGVKD. This CDR3 has 12 amino acids. The CDR3: CAISEGTVGYTF. CDR3 nucleotide sequence: TGTGCCATCAGTGAAGGGACAGTTGGCTACACCTTC.

The V call is TRBV4-3, the J call TRBJ2-1; TRBD1 aligns across 7 bases. CDR1 and CDR2 (germline): LGHNA, YSLEER. CDR3 length equals 16 residues. Losses at the gene ends were 0 bases for V and 8 bases for J; bases not matched to a gene: 10. In DNA, the CDR3 is TGCGCCAGCAGCCAAGATTCGGGACAGACGTTTTATGAGCAGTTCTTC. Translating gives CASSQDSGQTFYEQFF.

This chain uses TRBV28 with TRBJ2-1; D not certain. The V gene lost 2 bases and the J gene lost 7 bases, with 9 bases spanning the gap. The length of the CDR3 is 13 residues. Germline loops: CDR1 MDHEN, CDR2 SYDVKM. The CDR3 here is CASSLGLKNEQFF. The DNA of the CDR3 is TGTGCCAGCAGTTTAGGTCTAAAGAATGAGCAGTTCTTC.

This chain links TRBV18 with TRBJ2-2; 8 nucleotides agree with TRBD1. From germline, CDR1 is KGHSH and CDR2 LQKENI. The V segment lost 3 bases and the J segment 6 bases; nucleotides outside the gene matches: 9. The CDR3 is 16 residues long. CDR3 sequence (DNA): TGTGCCAGCTCACCTTCCCGAGACAGGGGCCCCGGGGAGCTGTTTTTT. It encodes CASSPSRDRGPGELFF.

This rearrangement joins TRBV15 to TRBJ1-6, with D tentatively TRBD1 (6 bases). The ends were cut back, 0 bases at V and 13 bases at J, with 16 bases in the middle. Germline CDR1 reads LNHNV; CDR2 reads YYDKDF (reference sequence). CDR3 length equals 15 residues. CDR3 amino acids: CATSREIQGVRPLHF. The DNA for the CDR3 is TGTGCCACCAGCAGAGAAATACAGGGCGTTCGGCCCCTCCACTTT.

The chain links TRBV4-3 to TRBJ2-1; 11 nucleotides line up with TRBD2. This CDR3 has 14 amino acids. Germline V CDR1 and CDR2: LGHNA, YSLEER. V was pared by 3 bases and J by 7 bases, with 2 bases of the junction left unmatched. DNA of the CDR3: TGCGCCAGCAGCCAGACTAGCGGGGTTAATGAGCAGTTCTTC. Protein: CASSQTSGVNEQFF.

This chain joins TRBV2 and TRBJ2-1, with D tentatively TRBD2 (5 bases). The CDR3 runs to 10 residues. CDR1 is SNHLY, CDR2 FYNNEI, per germline. V was cut by 4 bases and J by 12 bases, with 7 bases left in between. CDR3 protein: CASSARGQFF. CDR3 nucleotide sequence: TGTGCCAGCAGTGCTCGGGGGCAGTTCTTC.

The V gene is TRBV7-8, the J gene TRBJ1-1; the match to TRBD1 covers 7 bases. This CDR3 is 15 amino acids long. Germline-derived CDR1 and CDR2 are SGHVS and FQNEAQ. V lost 3 bases and J lost 1; bases outside the gene matches: 5. CDR3 sequence (DNA): TGTGCCAGCAGCTTTGCAGGGGGAAGGAACACTGAAGCTTTCTTT. This encodes CASSFAGGRNTEAFF.